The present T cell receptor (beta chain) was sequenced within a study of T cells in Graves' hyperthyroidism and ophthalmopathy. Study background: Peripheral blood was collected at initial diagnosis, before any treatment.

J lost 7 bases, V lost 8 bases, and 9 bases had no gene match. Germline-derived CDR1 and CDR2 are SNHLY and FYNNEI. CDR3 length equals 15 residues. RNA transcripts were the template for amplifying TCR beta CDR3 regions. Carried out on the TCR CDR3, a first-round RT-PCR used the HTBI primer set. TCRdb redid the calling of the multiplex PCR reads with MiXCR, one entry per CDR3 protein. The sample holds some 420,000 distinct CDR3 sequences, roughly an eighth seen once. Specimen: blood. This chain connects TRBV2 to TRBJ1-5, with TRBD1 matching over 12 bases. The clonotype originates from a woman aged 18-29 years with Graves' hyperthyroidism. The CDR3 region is CASGGQGAPNQPQHF. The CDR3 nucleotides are TGTGCCAGCGGGGGACAGGGGGCGCCGAACCAGCCCCAGCATTTT.